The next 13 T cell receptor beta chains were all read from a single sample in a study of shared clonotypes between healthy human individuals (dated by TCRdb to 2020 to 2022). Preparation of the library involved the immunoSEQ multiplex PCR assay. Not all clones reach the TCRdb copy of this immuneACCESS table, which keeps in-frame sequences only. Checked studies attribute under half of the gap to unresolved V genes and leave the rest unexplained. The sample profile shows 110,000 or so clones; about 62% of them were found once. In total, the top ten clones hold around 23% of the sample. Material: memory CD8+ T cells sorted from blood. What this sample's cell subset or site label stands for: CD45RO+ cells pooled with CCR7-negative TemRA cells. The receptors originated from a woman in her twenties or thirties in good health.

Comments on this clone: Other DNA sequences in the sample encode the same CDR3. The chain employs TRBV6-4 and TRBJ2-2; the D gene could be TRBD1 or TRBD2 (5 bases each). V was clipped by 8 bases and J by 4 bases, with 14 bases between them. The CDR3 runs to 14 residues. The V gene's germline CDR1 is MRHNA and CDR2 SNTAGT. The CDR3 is CASARAGTTGELFF. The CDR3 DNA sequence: TGTGCCAGCGCTCGGGCAGGGACCACCGGGGAGCTGTTTTTT.

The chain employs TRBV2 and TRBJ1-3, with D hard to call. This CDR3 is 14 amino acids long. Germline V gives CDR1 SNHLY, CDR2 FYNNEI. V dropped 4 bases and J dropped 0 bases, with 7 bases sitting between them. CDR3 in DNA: TGTGCCAGCAGTGGGTACAGCTCTGGAAACACCATATATTTT. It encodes CASSGYSSGNTIYF.

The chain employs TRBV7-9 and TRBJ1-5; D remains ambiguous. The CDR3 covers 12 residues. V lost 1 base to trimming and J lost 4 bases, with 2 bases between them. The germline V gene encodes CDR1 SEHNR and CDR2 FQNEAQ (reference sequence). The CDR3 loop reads CASSLGNQPQHF. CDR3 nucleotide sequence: TGTGCCAGCAGCTTAGGGAATCAGCCCCAGCATTTT.

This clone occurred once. The CDR3 DNA follows: TGTGCCAGCAGCTTGCCGGGACAGGCCTCCTACGAGCAGTACTTC. This translates into CASSLPGQASYEQYF. The chain links TRBV7-9 to TRBJ2-7; TRBD1 aligns across 8 bases. The CDR3 is 15 amino acids. Germline trimming cut 3 bases from V and 0 bases from J; bases unmatched to any gene: 4. Per the germline V gene, CDR1 is SEHNR and CDR2 is FQNEAQ (reference sequence).

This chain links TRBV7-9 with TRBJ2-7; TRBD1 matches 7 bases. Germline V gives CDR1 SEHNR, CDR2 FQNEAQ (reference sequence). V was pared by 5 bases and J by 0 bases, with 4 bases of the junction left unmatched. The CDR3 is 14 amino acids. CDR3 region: CASSPGQASYEQYF. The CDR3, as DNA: TGTGCCAGCAGCCCCGGACAGGCCTCCTACGAGCAGTACTTC.

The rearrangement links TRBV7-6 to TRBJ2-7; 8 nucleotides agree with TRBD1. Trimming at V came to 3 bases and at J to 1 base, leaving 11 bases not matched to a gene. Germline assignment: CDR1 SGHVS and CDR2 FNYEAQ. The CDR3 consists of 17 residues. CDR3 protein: CASSFYGTGPFSYEQYF. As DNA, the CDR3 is TGTGCCAGCAGCTTTTACGGGACAGGCCCATTTTCCTACGAGCAGTACTTC.

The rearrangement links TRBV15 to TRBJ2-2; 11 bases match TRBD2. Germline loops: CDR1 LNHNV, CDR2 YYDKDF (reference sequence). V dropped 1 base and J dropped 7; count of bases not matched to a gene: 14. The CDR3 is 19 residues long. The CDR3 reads CATSRAEGLAGGPIGELFF. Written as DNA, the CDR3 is TGTGCCACCAGCAGAGCAGAGGGCTTAGCGGGAGGGCCGATCGGGGAGCTGTTTTTT.

The CDR3 here is CASRRGGSGSNVEQFF. DNA for the CDR3: TGTGCCAGCAGGCGTGGGGGTAGCGGGAGTAATGTTGAGCAGTTCTTC. The V and J genes are TRBV5-4 and TRBJ2-1; 9 nucleotides match TRBD2. The CDR3 is 16 residues long. CDR1 SGHNT and CDR2 YYREEE come from the germline V gene (reference sequence). The J segment lost 9 bases and the V segment lost 5 bases, leaving 15 bases of the junction unmatched.

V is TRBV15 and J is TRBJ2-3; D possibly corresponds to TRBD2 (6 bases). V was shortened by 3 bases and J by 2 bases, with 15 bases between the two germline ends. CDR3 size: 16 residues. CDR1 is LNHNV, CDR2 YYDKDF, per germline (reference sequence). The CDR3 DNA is TGTGCCACCAGCAGGACCGGGACTCCTTTCACAGATACGCAGTATTTT. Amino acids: CATSRTGTPFTDTQYF.

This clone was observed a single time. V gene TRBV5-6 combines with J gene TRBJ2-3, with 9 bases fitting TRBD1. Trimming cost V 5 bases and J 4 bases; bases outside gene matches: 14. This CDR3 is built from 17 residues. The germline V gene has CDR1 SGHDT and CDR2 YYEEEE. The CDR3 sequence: CASRPREEDRGADTQYF. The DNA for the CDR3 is TGTGCCAGCAGGCCCCGAGAGGAAGACAGGGGGGCAGATACGCAGTATTTT.

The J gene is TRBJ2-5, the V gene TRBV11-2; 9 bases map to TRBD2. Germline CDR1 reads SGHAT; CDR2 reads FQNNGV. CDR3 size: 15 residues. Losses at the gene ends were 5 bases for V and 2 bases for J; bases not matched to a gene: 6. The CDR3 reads CASSELAGTQETQYF. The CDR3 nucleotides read TGTGCCAGCAGCGAACTAGCGGGTACACAAGAGACCCAGTACTTC.

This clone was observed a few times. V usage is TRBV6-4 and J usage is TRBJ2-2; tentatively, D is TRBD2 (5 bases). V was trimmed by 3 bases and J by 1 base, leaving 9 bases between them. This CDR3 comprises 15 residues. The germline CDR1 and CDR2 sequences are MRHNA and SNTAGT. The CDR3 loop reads CASSEGDGNTGELFF. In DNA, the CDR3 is TGTGCCAGCAGTGAGGGAGACGGGAACACCGGGGAGCTGTTTTTT.

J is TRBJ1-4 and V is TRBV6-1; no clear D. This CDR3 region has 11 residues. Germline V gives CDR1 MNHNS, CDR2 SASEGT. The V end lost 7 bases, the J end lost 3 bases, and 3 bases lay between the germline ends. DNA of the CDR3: TGTGCCAGCACGTCTAATGAAAAACTGTTTTTT. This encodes CASTSNEKLFF.